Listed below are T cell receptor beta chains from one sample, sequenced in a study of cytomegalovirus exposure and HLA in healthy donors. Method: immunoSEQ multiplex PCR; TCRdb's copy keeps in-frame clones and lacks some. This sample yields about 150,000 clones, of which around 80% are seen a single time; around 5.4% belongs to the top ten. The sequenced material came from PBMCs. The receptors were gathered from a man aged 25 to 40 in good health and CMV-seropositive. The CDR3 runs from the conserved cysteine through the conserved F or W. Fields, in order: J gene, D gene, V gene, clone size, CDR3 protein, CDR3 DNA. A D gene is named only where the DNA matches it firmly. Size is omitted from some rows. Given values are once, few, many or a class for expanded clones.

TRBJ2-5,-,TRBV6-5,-,CASSYQTQETQYF,TGTGCCAGCAGTTATCAGACTCAAGAGACCCAGTACTTC
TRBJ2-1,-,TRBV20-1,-,CSASNKNEQFF,TGCAGTGCTAGTAACAAGAATGAGCAGTTCTTC
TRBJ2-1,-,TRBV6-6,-,CASRDSHTSYNEQFF,TGTGCCAGCCGGGACTCCCACACCTCCTACAATGAGCAGTTCTTC
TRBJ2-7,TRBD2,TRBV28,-,CASSGRLAGSYEQYF,TGTGCCAGCAGTGGGCGACTAGCGGGAAGTTACGAGCAGTACTTC
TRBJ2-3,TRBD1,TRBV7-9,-,CASSLAGQGADTQYF,TGTGCCAGCAGCTTAGCGGGACAGGGGGCAGATACGCAGTATTTT
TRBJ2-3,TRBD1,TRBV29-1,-,CSVMTGRTDTQYF,TGCAGCGTGATGACAGGGAGAACAGATACGCAGTATTTT
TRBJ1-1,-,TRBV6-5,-,CASSFGQLNTEAFF,TGTGCCAGCAGTTTTGGACAGTTGAACACTGAAGCTTTCTTT
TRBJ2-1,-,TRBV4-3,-,CASSQDRGPYNEQFF,TGCGCCAGCAGCCAAGATCGAGGGCCCTACAATGAGCAGTTCTTC
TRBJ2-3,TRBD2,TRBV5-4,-,CASSLAASGSIGTDTQYF,TGTGCCAGCAGCTTGGCGGCTAGCGGGAGTATCGGCACAGATACGCAGTATTTT
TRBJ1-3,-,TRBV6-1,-,CASSNPSNTIYF,TGTGCCAGCAGTAATCCTTCAAACACCATATATTTT
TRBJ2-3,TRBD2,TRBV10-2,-,CASSEPRGAGGPTFTDTQYF,TGCGCCAGCAGTGAGCCGCGGGGGGCGGGGGGGCCGACCTTCACAGATACGCAGTATTTT
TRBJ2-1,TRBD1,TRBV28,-,CASTLDRGGVNEQFF,TGTGCCAGCACTTTAGACAGGGGGGGTGTCAATGAGCAGTTCTTC
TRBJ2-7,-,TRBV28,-,CASSTLTGHLTYEQYF,TGTGCCAGCAGTACACTAACGGGACACCTAACCTACGAGCAGTACTTC
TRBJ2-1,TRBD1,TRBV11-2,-,CASSQDRGQNEQFF,TGTGCCAGCAGCCAAGACAGGGGGCAGAATGAGCAGTTCTTC
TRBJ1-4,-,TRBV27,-,CASSPVVMTTNEKLFF,TGTGCCAGCAGTCCGGTCGTCATGACAACTAATGAAAAACTGTTTTTT
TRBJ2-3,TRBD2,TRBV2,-,CASSGVSGSNADTQYF,TGTGCCAGCAGTGGGGTTAGCGGGAGTAATGCAGATACGCAGTATTTT
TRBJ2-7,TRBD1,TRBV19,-,CASSRDRGDEQYF,TGTGCCAGTAGCCGGGACAGGGGTGACGAGCAGTACTTC
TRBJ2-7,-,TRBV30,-,CAWSEVRNTGYEQYF,TGTGCCTGGAGTGAGGTGAGGAACACCGGCTACGAGCAGTACTTC
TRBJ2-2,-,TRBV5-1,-,CASTLPGGNTGELFF,TGCGCCAGCACCCTACCGGGTGGGAACACCGGGGAGCTGTTTTTT
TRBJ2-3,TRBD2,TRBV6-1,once,CASSEERGGTDTQYF,TGTGCCAGCAGTGAAGAGCGGGGGGGCACAGATACGCAGTATTTT
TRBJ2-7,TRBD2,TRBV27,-,CASSYGTSYEQYF,TGTGCCAGCAGTTACGGGACTAGCTACGAGCAGTACTTC
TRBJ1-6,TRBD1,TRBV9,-,CASSAGQPNSPLHF,TGTGCCAGCAGCGCGGGACAGCCGAATTCACCCCTCCACTTT
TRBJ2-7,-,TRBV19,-,CASSQSWTANEQYF,TGTGCCAGTAGCCAGTCCTGGACAGCGAACGAGCAGTACTTC
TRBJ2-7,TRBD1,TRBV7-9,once,CASSLGLRDRAEQYF,TGTGCCAGCAGCTTAGGCCTCCGGGACAGGGCCGAGCAGTACTTC
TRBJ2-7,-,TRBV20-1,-,CSAITDEQYF,TGCAGTGCTATCACGGACGAGCAGTACTTC
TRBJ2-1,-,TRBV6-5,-,CASSSSVDEQFF,TGTGCCAGCAGTTCGAGTGTGGATGAGCAGTTCTTC